One and the same sample provided the 16 T cell receptor beta chains below, sequenced in a study of CD8 T cells in ankylosing spondylitis. TCRdb reanalysed the 5' RACE reads using MiXCR and keeps one entry per CDR3 protein. Of over 60,000 distinct CDR3 sequences in the sample, approximately 5% were seen once. Sequencing input: blood, either unsorted or a sorted T cell fraction (not recorded which). The receptors come from a male donor with ankylosing spondylitis or in good health (not recorded which).

This clonotype was seen at least ten times. V and J are TRBV12-3 or TRBV12-4 and TRBJ2-3; TRBD1 aligns across 8 bases. V trimming: 5 bases; J trimming: 13 bases; junction bases outside the gene matches: 17. CDR3 length: 15 residues. This CDR3 reads CASSPGQGWARSKYF. The CDR3 nucleotides are TGTGCCAGCAGTCCAGGACAGGGATGGGCTAGGTCCAAGTATTTT.

The sample holds many counts of this clonotype. The V and J genes are TRBV7-8 and TRBJ1-5; a weak D match, TRBD1 (6 bases). CDR3 length: 16 residues. V was shortened by 7 bases and J by 1 base, with 17 bases between the two germline ends. The germline V gene encodes CDR1 SGHVS and CDR2 FQNEAQ. The CDR3 DNA reads as TGTGCCAGCACCCTATCTGGACAGACAAGCAATCAGCCCCAGCATTTT. Encoded protein: CASTLSGQTSNQPQHF.

This clonotype was seen repeatedly, ten times or more. The chain employs TRBV5-1 and TRBJ1-1, with D maybe TRBD1 (5 bases). CDR3 size: 17 residues. From germline, CDR1 is SGHRS and CDR2 YFSETQ. Trimming stripped 4 bases from V and 1 base from J, with 20 bases between. CDR3 region: CASSVYRDLRANTEAFF. The CDR3 bases are TGCGCCAGCAGCGTATACCGGGACCTACGGGCGAACACTGAAGCTTTCTTT. The complete variable domain, with remaining parts taken from reference TRBV5-1 and TRBJ1-1, reads KAGVTQTPRYLIKTRGQQVTLSCSPISGHRSVSWYQQTPGQGLQFLFEYFSETQRNKGNFPGRFSGRQFSNSRSEMNVSTLELGDSALYLCASSVYRDLRANTEAFFGQGTRLTVV.

To note about this clonotype: A much larger clone lies one base from this, so it may be a read error. The J gene is TRBJ2-7, the V gene TRBV6-2 or TRBV6-3; D is possibly TRBD1 (6 bases). V gave up 5 bases and J gave up 3 bases, with 17 bases separating them. Looked up from germline, CDR1 is MNHEY and CDR2 is SVGEGT. The CDR3 runs to 15 residues. The CDR3: CASSGRQVWSYEQYF. The DNA for the CDR3 is TGTGCCAGCAGTGGCAGACAGGTATGGAGCTACGAGCAGTACTTC.

This clonotype was counted ten times or more. J is TRBJ1-2 and V is TRBV5-1; no clear D gene. Trimming pared 3 bases from V and 0 bases from J, leaving 6 bases between. This CDR3 is built from 13 residues. The germline gives CDR1 SGHRS, CDR2 YFSETQ. CDR3 DNA: TGCGCCAGCAGCTCGCCCCCTAACTATGGCTACACCTTC. As protein: CASSSPPNYGYTF.

The sample holds many counts of this clonotype. The V gene is TRBV6-2 or TRBV6-3, the J gene TRBJ2-2; D ambiguous. The CDR3 length is 13 residues. The V and J ends lost 4 bases and 6 bases respectively, with 9 bases between them. Germline V gene data show CDR1 as MNHEY and CDR2 as SVGEGT. This CDR3 is CASSFVNAGELFF. The CDR3 DNA follows: TGTGCCAGCAGTTTCGTAAACGCCGGGGAGCTGTTTTTT.

Ten or more counts support this clonotype. The chain carries TRBV20-1 and TRBJ1-2; D is undetermined. CDR1 is DFQATT, CDR2 SNEGSKA, per germline (reference sequence). This CDR3 region has 15 residues. Trimming shortened V by 6 bases and J by 0 bases, and 17 bases separated the two germline ends. In DNA, the CDR3 is TGCAGTGCCTTGGGGTCGGAAACCGCTAACTATGGCTACACCTTC. This encodes CSALGSETANYGYTF.

This clonotype was counted only a few times. The chain is built from TRBV11-3 and TRBJ2-3; 8 bases agree with TRBD2. There are 15 residues in the CDR3. V lost 2 bases and J lost 4; bases outside the gene matches: 5. The germline V gene encodes CDR1 SGHNT and CDR2 YENEEA. CDR3 in amino acids: CASSLSGGPPDTQYF. DNA for the CDR3: TGTGCCAGCAGCTTAAGCGGGGGCCCTCCAGATACGCAGTATTTT.

In its sample, this clonotype was seen a few times. As DNA, the CDR3 is TGTGCCAGCAGCCAAGATCGAGACCCCGGGGAGCTGTTTTTT. This sequence encodes CASSQDRDPGELFF. The rearrangement links TRBV4-2 to TRBJ2-2; D gene ambiguous. Trimming cost V 0 bases and J 6 bases, with 8 bases left between them. There are 14 residues in the CDR3. Germline V gene data show CDR1 as LGHNA and CDR2 as YNFKEQ.

Many counts were recorded for this clonotype. J is TRBJ2-5 and V is TRBV5-1; D is unresolved. This CDR3 is built from 14 residues. Germline V lookup: CDR1 SGHRS, CDR2 YFSETQ. Trimming shortened V by 1 base and J by 5 bases, and 12 bases separated the two germline ends. The CDR3 DNA reads as TGCGCCAGCAGCTTGTATACGGAATGGGAGACCCAGTACTTC. It yields the protein CASSLYTEWETQYF.

On this clonotype itself: A read error is possible here, since a much larger clone lies one base away. V usage is TRBV7-2 and J usage is TRBJ2-1; tentatively, D is TRBD1 (6 bases). Trimming left V 3 bases short and J 10 bases short, with 13 bases between. This CDR3 region has 13 residues. Looked up from germline, CDR1 is SGHTA and CDR2 is FQGNSA. The CDR3 protein is CASSFSGDVEQFF. The DNA of the CDR3 is TGTGCCAGCAGCTTCTCAGGGGATGTAGAGCAGTTCTTC.

This clonotype was observed many times. CDR3 DNA sequence: TGTGCCAGCTCACCTTCGACAGGGGCCACTGAAGCTTTCTTT. It is translated as CASSPSTGATEAFF. The chain uses TRBV18 and TRBJ1-1, with TRBD1 matching 8 bases. J gave up 4 bases and V 3 bases, and 4 bases lay outside the gene matches. The CDR3 contains 14 residues. In germline, CDR1 is KGHSH, CDR2 LQKENI.

In its sample, this clonotype was seen many times. The chain has TRBV7-2 and TRBJ2-5; D tentatively fits TRBD1 or TRBD2 (6 bases each). Germline V CDR1 and CDR2: SGHTA, FQGNSA. The CDR3 consists of 15 residues. V lost 2 bases and J 0 bases, leaving 10 bases between the germline ends. Written as DNA, the CDR3 is TGTGCCAGCAGCTTAACGGGGGCCGACCAAGAGACCCAGTACTTC. Translation gives CASSLTGADQETQYF.

In this sample, this clonotype turned up many times. The chain employs TRBV7-9 and TRBJ2-7; 9 positions match TRBD1. CDR1 and CDR2 (germline): SEHNR, FQNEAQ (reference sequence). Germline trimming cut 5 bases from V and 3 bases from J; bases unmatched to any gene: 8. This CDR3 has 15 residues. The CDR3 region has the DNA TGTGCCAGCAGCCGGAGGAGGACAGGGGACTACGAGCAGTACTTC. This encodes CASSRRRTGDYEQYF.

This clonotype was recorded many times. V and J are TRBV20-1 and TRBJ2-7, with 7 positions matching TRBD1. The CDR3 runs 14 residues. Germline lookup yields CDR1 DFQATT and CDR2 SNEGSKA (reference sequence). Trimming took 6 bases from V and 0 from J; bases not matched to a gene: 8. The CDR3: CSAYGQEISYEQYF. The CDR3 nucleotides read TGCAGTGCCTACGGACAGGAGATCTCCTACGAGCAGTACTTC.

The genes are TRBV7-6 and TRBJ2-5, with TRBD2 matching 10 bases. V lost 5 bases to trimming and J lost 2 bases; unmatched junction nucleotides: 8. The CDR3 spans 16 residues. Germline CDR1 and CDR2: SGHVS and FNYEAQ. CDR3 bases: TGTGCCAGCAGCCCCCCAGGGACTAGCGATCAAGAGACCCAGTACTTC. Protein product: CASSPPGTSDQETQYF.